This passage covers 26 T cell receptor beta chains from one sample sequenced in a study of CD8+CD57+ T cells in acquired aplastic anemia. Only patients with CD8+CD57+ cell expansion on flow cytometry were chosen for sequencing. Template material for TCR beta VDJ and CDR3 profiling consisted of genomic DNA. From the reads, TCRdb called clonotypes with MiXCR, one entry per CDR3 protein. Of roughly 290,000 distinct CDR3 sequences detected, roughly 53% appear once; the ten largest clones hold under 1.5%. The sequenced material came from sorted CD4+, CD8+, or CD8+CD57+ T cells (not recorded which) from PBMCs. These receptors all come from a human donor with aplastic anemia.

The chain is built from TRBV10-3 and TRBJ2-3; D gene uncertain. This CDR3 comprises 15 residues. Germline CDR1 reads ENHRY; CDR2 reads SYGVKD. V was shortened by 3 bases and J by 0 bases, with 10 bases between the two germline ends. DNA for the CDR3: TGTGCCATCAGTGATTCAGGCCAAAGCACAGATACGCAGTATTTT. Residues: CAISDSGQSTDTQYF.

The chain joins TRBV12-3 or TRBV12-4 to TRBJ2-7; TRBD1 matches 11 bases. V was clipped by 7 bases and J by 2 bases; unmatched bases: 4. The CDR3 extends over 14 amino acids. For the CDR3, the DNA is TGTGCCAGCAACGGGACAGGGGGTCCCTACGAGCAGTACTTC. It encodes CASNGTGGPYEQYF.

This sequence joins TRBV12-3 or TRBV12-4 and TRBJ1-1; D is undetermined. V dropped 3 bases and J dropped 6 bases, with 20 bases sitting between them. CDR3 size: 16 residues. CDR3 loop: CASSFLRGCKRSEAFF. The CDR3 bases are TGTGCCAGCAGTTTTTTACGGGGTTGCAAACGGTCTGAAGCTTTCTTT.

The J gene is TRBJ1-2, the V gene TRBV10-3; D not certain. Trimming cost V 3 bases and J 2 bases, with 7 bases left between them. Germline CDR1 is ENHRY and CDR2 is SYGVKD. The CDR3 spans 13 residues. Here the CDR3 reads CAISDEGNYGYTF. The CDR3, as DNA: TGTGCCATCAGTGACGAGGGCAACTATGGCTACACCTTC.

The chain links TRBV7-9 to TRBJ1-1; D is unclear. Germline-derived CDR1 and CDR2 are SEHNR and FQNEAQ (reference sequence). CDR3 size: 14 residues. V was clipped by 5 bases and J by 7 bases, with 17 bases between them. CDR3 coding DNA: TGTGCCAGCAGCCCGGTTGTGTGGGGAGGTGAAGCTTTCTTT. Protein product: CASSPVVWGGEAFF.

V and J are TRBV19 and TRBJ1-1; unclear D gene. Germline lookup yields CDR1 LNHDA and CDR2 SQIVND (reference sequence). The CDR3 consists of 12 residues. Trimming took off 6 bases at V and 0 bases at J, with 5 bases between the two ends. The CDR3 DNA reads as TGTGCCAGTAGGGCTCTGAACACTGAAGCTTTCTTT. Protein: CASRALNTEAFF. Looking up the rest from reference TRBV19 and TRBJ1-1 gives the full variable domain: DGGITQSPKYLFRKEGQNVTLSCEQNLNHDAMYWYRQDPGQGLRLIYYSQIVNDFQKGDIAEGYSVSREKKESFPLTVTSAQKNPTAFYLCASRALNTEAFFGQGTRLTVV.

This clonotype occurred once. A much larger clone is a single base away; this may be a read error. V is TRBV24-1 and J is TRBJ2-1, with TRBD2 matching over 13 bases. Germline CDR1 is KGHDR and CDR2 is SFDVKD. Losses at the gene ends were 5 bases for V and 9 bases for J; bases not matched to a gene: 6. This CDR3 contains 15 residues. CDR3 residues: CATSGGTSGIGEQFF. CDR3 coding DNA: TGTGCCACCAGTGGCGGGACTAGCGGGATTGGTGAGCAGTTCTTC.

The CDR3 bases are TGTGCCAGCAGCTTAGCGAACAGGGTGGACACCGGGGAGCTGTTTTTT. Amino acid sequence: CASSLANRVDTGELFF. J is TRBJ2-2 and V is TRBV7-6, with D perhaps TRBD1 (6 bases). The germline CDR1 and CDR2 sequences are SGHVS and FNYEAQ. The CDR3 contains 16 residues. The V end was cut by 0 bases, the J end by 3 bases, with 11 bases between. Drawing the rest from reference TRBV7-6 and TRBJ2-2, the complete variable domain is GAGVSQSPRYKVTKRGQDVALRCDPISGHVSLYWYRQALGQGPEFLTYFNYEAQQDKSGLPNDRFSAERPEGSISTLTIQRTEQRDSAMYRCASSLANRVDTGELFFGEGSRLTVL.

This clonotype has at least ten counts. This chain's CDR3 is CASSYSNDRANYGYTF. CDR3 in DNA: TGTGCCAGCAGTTACTCGAACGACAGGGCCAACTATGGCTACACCTTC. The chain combines TRBV6-6 with TRBJ1-2; the match to TRBD1 covers 7 bases. The trim removed 0 bases at V and 2 bases at J, leaving 6 bases unmatched. CDR1 and CDR2 (germline): MNHNY, SVGAGI (reference sequence). The CDR3 is 16 amino acids.

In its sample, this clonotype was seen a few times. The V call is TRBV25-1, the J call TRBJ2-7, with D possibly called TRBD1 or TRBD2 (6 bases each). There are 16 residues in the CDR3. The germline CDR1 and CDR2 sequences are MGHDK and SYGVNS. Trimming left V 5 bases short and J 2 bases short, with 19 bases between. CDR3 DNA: TGTGCCAGCAGTACCCAAAGGAGGGACATTCCCTACGAGCAGTACTTC. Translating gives CASSTQRRDIPYEQYF.

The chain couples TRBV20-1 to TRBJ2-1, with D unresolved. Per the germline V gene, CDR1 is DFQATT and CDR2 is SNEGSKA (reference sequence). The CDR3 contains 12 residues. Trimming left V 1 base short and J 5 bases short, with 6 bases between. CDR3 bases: TGCAGTGCTAGAGTGGCCGACAATGAGCAGTTCTTC. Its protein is CSARVADNEQFF.

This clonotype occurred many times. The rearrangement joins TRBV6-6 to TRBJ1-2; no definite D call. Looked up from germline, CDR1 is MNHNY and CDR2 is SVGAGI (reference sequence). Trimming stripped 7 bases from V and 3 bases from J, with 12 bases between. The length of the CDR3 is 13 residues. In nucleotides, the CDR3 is TGTGCCAGCACCCACCGGAGGGACTATGGCTACACCTTC. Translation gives CASTHRRDYGYTF.

The CDR3 bases are TGCGCCAGCAGCTGGGGACAGGTTAAAACCCGGCAAGAGCAGTTCTTC. Encoded protein: CASSWGQVKTRQEQFF. The chain joins TRBV5-1 to TRBJ2-1, with TRBD1 identical over 8 bases. The CDR3 loop spans 16 amino acids. CDR1 and CDR2 from the germline V gene are SGHRS and YFSETQ. Trimming cost V 3 bases and J 10 bases; bases outside gene matches: 15.

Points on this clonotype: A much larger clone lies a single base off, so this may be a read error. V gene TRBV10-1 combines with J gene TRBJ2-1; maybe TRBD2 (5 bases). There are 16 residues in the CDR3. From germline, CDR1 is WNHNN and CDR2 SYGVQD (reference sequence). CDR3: CASSARLSSPYDEQFF. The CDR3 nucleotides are TGTGCCAGCAGCGCCCGACTATCCTCCCCCTACGATGAGCAGTTCTTC.

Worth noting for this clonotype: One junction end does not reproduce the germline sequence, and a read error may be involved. CDR3 nucleotide sequence: TGTGCCGGCAGAAATACAGGGGGCAACGGGGAGCTGTATTTT. This translates into CAGRNTGGNGELYF. The chain has TRBV7-3 and TRBJ2-2, with 9 bases aligning to TRBD1. CDR3 length: 14 residues. CDR1 and CDR2 from the germline V gene are SGHTA and FQGTGA.

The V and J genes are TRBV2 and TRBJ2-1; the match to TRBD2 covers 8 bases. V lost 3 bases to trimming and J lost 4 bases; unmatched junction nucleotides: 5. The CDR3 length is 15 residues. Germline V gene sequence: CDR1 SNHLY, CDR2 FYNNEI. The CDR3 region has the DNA TGTGCCAGCAGTGAGTCGGGGGGGGCTTACAATGAGCAGTTCTTC. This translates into CASSESGGAYNEQFF.

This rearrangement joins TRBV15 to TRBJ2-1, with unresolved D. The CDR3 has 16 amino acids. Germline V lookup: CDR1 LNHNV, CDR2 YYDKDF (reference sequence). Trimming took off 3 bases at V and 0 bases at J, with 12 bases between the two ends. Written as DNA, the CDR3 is TGTGCCACCAGCAGGTCCTGGCTTCGCTCCTACAATGAGCAGTTCTTC. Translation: CATSRSWLRSYNEQFF.

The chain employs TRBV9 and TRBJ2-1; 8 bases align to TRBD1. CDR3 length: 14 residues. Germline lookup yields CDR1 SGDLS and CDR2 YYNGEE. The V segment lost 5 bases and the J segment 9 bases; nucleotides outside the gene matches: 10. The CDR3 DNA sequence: TGTGCCAGCAGTTTCGGACAGGGAGGAGGTGAGCAGTTCTTC. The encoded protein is CASSFGQGGGEQFF.

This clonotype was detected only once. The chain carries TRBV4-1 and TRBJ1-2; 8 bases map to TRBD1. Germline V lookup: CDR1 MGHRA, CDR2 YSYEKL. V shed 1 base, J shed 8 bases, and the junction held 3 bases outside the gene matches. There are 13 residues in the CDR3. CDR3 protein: CASSQGTGQGYTF. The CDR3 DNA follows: TGCGCCAGCAGCCAAGGGACAGGGCAAGGCTACACCTTC.

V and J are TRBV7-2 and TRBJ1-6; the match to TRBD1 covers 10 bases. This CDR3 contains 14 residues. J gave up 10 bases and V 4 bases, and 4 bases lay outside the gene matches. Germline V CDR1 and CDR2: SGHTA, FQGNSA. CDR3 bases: TGTGCCAGCAGCTCCGACAGGGGGCGGTCACCCCTCCACTTT. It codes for CASSSDRGRSPLHF.

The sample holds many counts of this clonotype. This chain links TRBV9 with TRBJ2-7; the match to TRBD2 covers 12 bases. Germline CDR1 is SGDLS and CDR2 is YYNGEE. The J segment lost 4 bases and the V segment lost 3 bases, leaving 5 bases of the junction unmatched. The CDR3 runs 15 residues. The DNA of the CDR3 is TGTGCCAGCAGCGGGTCGACTAGCGGGAGTTACGAGCAGTACTTC. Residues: CASSGSTSGSYEQYF. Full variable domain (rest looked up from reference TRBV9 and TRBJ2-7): DSGVTQTPKHLITATGQRVTLRCSPRSGDLSVYWYQQSLDQGLQFLIQYYNGEERAKGNILERFSAQQFPDLHSELNLSSLELGDSALYFCASSGSTSGSYEQYFGPGTRLTVT.

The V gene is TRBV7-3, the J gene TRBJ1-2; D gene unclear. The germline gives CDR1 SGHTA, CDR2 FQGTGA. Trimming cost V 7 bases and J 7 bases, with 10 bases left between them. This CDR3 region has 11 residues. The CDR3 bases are TGTGCCAGCACCCTGGGTTTTGGCTACACCTTC. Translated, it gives CASTLGFGYTF.

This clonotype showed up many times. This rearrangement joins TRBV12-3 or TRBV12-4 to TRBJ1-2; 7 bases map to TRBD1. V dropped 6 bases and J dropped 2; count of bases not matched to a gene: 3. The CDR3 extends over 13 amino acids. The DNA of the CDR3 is TGTGCCAGCAGGCGACAGGGAAACTATGGCTACACCTTC. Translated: CASRRQGNYGYTF.

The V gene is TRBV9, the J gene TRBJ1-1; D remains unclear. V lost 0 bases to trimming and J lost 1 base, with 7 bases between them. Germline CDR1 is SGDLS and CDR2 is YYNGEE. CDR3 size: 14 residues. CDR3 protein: CASSVAHRNTEAFF. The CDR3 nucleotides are TGTGCCAGCAGCGTAGCGCACAGGAACACTGAAGCTTTCTTT.

This CDR3 is CASSQDLGGETTDTQYF. The CDR3 coding sequence is TGTGCCAGCAGCCAAGATTTGGGAGGGGAGACCACAGATACGCAGTATTTT. V is TRBV14 and J is TRBJ2-3; 7 bases map to TRBD2. CDR3 size: 17 residues. Losses at the gene ends were 0 bases for V and 2 bases for J; bases not matched to a gene: 8. The germline gives CDR1 SGHDN, CDR2 FVKESK. The full variable domain, completed using reference TRBV14 and TRBJ2-3, is EAGVTQFPSHSVIEKGQTVTLRCDPISGHDNLYWYRRVMGKEIKFLLHFVKESKQDESGMPNNRFLAERTGGTYSTLKVQPAELEDSGVYFCASSQDLGGETTDTQYFGPGTRLTVL.

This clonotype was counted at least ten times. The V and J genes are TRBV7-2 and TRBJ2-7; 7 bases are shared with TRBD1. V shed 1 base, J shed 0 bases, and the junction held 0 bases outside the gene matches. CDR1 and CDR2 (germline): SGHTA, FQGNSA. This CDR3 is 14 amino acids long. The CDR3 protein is CASSLGTGSYEQYF. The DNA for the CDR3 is TGTGCCAGCAGCTTAGGGACAGGCTCCTACGAGCAGTACTTC.